This TCR beta chain was sequenced during a study of T cell changes during pregnancy in multiple sclerosis. Measured with immunoSEQ multiplex PCR; TCRdb has only the in-frame clones, and not every one. In the table there are more than 40,000 clones, roughly 87% of which are singletons. This clonotype was obtained from a female donor with multiple sclerosis, enrolled in a pregnancy study. The source was CD4+ T cells from peripheral blood mononuclear cells, collected in the first trimester of pregnancy.

The CDR3: CASSPRLADTQYF. CDR3 nucleotides: TGTGCCAGCAGCCCGCGCCTAGCAGATACGCAGTATTTT. The genes are TRBV7-3 and TRBJ2-3, with D unclear. The CDR3 spans 13 residues. Trimming removed 5 bases at V and 4 bases at J, with 10 bases between. The germline V gene encodes CDR1 SGHTA and CDR2 FQGTGA.